This entry is about one TCR beta chain. Which antigen it targets is not known. Nothing much larger sits one base from this clone, and base qualities are not available. Library construction relied on the immunoSEQ multiplex PCR assay. The deep sequencing platform assayed about 91,000 TCR templates per sample. Genomic DNA extracted from sorted T cells was used for TCRbeta CDR3 sequencing. The paper's data handling went like this. Clonal analysis of TCRbeta CDR3 data was done in the R programming language. Comparing unstimulated samples against CFSE-low samples taken after the reaction was how alloreactive CD4+ and CD8+ clones were defined. Regulatory or non-regulatory origin was assigned to alloreactive CD4+ clones by matching of sequences to sorted unstimulated Treg and non-Treg repertoires. This immuneACCESS table, as held by TCRdb, lists in-frame sequences with V and J called but not all clones. Of the missing ones, under half trace to an unresolved V gene in checked studies; the others have no known cause. Clone size and V and J calls were adopted from that table, with D and trimming inferred from the DNA. The sample data list 100,000 or so clones, and around 93% of these were observed just once. The ten largest clones represent around 0.29% of the sample.

This entry comes from a study of siplizumab effects on memory and regulatory T cells (dated by TCRdb to between 2018 and 2021). In the study overall: The effect of the anti-CD2 antibody siplizumab on alloreactive T-cell subsets was examined in allogeneic mixed lymphocyte reactions constructed from human PBMCs. What the work shows at the level of the full study, not this receptor alone: Because sequences at frequencies below about 10^-5 were poorly captured, only a minor fraction of alloreactive clones could be mapped back to unstimulated subsets. About 75-97% of proliferating CD4+ or CD8+ clones could not be given a naive or memory phenotype. Unstimulated naive T cells appeared more diverse than memory T cells, and naive cells seemed to contribute substantially to the alloresponse. Whether proliferating Tregs from siplizumab cultures actually had suppressive function was not functionally confirmed. The cumulative frequency of alloreactive sequences that could be traced back to unstimulated CD4+ memory T cells was significantly reduced by siplizumab. In reactions with siplizumab, an average of approximately 69% of mappable alloreactive CD4+ clones were Treg-derived, compared with approximately 29% in control reactions.

There are 14 amino acids in the CDR3, from cysteine to phenylalanine inclusive. Only the CDR3 portion is preserved as DNA: 42 bases, with reading frame beginning at the first base. From a lookup of the germline V gene, CDR1 and CDR2 are SNHLY and FYNNEI. Deletion took 2 bases off V and 8 bases off J, with a span of 16 bases between the germline ends. TCRbeta CDR3 sequencing was performed on sorted unstimulated T cells and on proliferating T cells recovered from mixed lymphocyte reactions. Fresh whole blood from approximately 10 HLA-typed healthy donors was used to isolate PBMCs. This TCR came from a human donor in good health. Here the chain combines TRBV2 and TRBJ2-7; the best D guess is TRBD1, with 6 bases matching. The sample comprised CD4+ T cells sorted from blood. For the CDR3, the sequence is CASSETDRADKQYF. The base sequence is TGTGCCAGCAGTGAAACGGACAGAGCCGACAAGCAGTACTTC.